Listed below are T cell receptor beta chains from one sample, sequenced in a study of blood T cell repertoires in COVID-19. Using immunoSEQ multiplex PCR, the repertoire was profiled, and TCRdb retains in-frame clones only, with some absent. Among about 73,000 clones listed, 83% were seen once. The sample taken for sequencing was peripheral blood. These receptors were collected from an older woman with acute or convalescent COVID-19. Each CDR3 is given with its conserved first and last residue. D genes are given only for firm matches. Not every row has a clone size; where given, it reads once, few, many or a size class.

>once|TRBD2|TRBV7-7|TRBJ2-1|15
CASSRTSGSYNEQFF
TGTGCCAGCAGCCGGACTAGCGGCTCCTACAATGAGCAGTTCTTC
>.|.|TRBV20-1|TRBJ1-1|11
CSAKGPTEAFF
TGCAGTGCTAAGGGGCCCACTGAAGCTTTCTTT
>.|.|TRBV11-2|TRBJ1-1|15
CASSLARTVNTEAFF
TGTGCCAGCAGCTTAGCCAGGACTGTGAACACTGAAGCTTTCTTT
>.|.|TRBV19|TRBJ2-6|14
CASSGGGGANVLTF
TGTGCCAGTAGCGGGGGTGGTGGGGCCAACGTCCTGACTTTC
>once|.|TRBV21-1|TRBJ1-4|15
CASSKGDREGEKLFF
TGTGCCAGCAGCAAAGGGGACAGGGAGGGTGAAAAACTGTTTTTT
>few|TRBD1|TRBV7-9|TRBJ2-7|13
CASSRDRGDEQYF
TGTGCCAGCAGTCGGGACAGGGGCGACGAGCAGTACTTC
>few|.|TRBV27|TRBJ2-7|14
CASRPAGIPYEQYF
TGTGCCAGCAGACCCGCCGGGATCCCGTACGAGCAGTACTTC
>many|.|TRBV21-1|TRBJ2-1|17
CASSKGLAGCSYNEQFF
TGTGCCAGCAGCAAAGGGCTAGCGGGGTGCTCCTACAATGAGCAGTTCTTC
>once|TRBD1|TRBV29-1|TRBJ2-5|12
CSVDRGRETQYF
TGCAGCGTTGACAGGGGGAGAGAGACCCAGTACTTC
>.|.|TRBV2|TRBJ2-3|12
CASSSSRDTQYF
TGTGCCAGCAGTTCTAGCCGAGATACGCAGTATTTT
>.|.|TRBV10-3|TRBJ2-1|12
CAISESSDEQFF
TGTGCCATCAGTGAGTCGTCGGATGAGCAGTTCTTC
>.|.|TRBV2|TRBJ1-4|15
CASSAVSGTNEKLFF
TGTGCCAGCAGTGCCGTCAGTGGAACTAATGAAAAACTGTTTTTT
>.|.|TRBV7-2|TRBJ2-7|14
CASSLGAASYEQYF
TGTGCCAGCAGCTTGGGGGCTGCCTCCTACGAGCAGTACTTC
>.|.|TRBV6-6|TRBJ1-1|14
CASSRSGRNTEAFF
TGTGCCAGCAGCCGCTCGGGGAGGAACACTGAAGCTTTCTTT
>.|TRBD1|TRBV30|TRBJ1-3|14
CAWSQGGKGNTIYF
TGTGCCTGGAGTCAAGGGGGCAAAGGAAACACCATATATTTT
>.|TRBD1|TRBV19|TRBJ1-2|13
CASREQQGQGYTF
TGTGCCAGTAGGGAACAACAGGGGCAAGGCTACACCTTC
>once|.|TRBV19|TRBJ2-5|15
CASSVGTRARETQYF
TGTGCCAGTAGTGTCGGAACCAGGGCAAGGGAGACCCAGTACTTC
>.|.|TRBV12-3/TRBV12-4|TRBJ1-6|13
CASSLGRNSPLHF
TGTGCCAGCAGTTTGGGCAGAAATTCACCCCTCCACTTT
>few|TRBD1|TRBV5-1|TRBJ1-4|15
CASSPLGPGGEKLFF
TGCGCCAGCAGCCCCCTCGGACCAGGGGGTGAAAAACTGTTTTTT
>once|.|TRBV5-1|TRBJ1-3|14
CASSPKGGRNTIYF
TGCGCCAGCAGCCCCAAGGGAGGGCGAAACACCATATATTTT
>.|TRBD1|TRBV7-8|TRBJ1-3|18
CASSFNLPGTGAGNTIYF
TGTGCCAGCAGCTTTAATCTTCCCGGGACAGGGGCAGGAAACACCATATATTTT
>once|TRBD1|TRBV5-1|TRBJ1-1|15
CASSGTTGGFTEAFF
TGCGCCAGCAGCGGAACGACAGGGGGCTTTACTGAAGCTTTCTTT